This record concerns one TCR beta chain sequence. Its antigen remains unknown. The repertoire was sequenced with immunoSEQ multiplex PCR; TCRdb's copy has only in-frame clones and lacks some. Of roughly 160,000 clones detected, approximately 91% appear once; the ten largest clones hold over 4.5%. This specimen belongs to a study of T cell responses to AZD1222 COVID-19 vaccine. Overall study context: Second-dose timings of about 4 or about 12 weeks were pooled.

Study-wide results and caveats: Samples come after the peak T cell response, not at day 14. Mostly white British, mostly female donors; authors suggested clonal diversity may be underestimated.

V was pared by 1 base and J by 4 bases, with 13 bases between. CDR1 SGDLS and CDR2 YYNGEE come from the germline V gene. The CDR3 has 15 amino acids. This TCR came from an adult in good health. The genes are TRBV9 and TRBJ2-3, with a tentative D call TRBD1 (5 bases). The sequenced sample was peripheral blood, obtained on day 0 of AZD1222 vaccination. CDR3 nucleotide sequence: TGTGCCAGCAGCGTATACGGGCAGGGATCAGATACGCAGTATTTT. Protein: CASSVYGQGSDTQYF.